This T cell receptor (beta chain) was documented in a study of blood T cells in healthy people across ages. Combining a sample-barcoded 5' primer with a J-beta primer mix, a second PCR ran for roughly 7 to 11 cycles. TCRdb independently ran MiXCR on the 5' RACE reads; one entry per CDR3 protein. This table has approximately 800,000 distinct CDR3 sequences, more than 45% appearing once. The CDR3 consists of 12 residues. V was trimmed by 1 base and J by 10 bases, leaving 7 bases between them. Germline V CDR1 and CDR2: KGHDR, SFDVKD. V and J are TRBV24-1 and TRBJ2-1; D not resolved. This TCR derives from a man aged 25-45 years in good health. The specimen sequenced was blood. The CDR3 nucleotides are TGTGCCACCAGTGATTTAGGAACGGAGCAGTTCTTC. It codes for CATSDLGTEQFF.